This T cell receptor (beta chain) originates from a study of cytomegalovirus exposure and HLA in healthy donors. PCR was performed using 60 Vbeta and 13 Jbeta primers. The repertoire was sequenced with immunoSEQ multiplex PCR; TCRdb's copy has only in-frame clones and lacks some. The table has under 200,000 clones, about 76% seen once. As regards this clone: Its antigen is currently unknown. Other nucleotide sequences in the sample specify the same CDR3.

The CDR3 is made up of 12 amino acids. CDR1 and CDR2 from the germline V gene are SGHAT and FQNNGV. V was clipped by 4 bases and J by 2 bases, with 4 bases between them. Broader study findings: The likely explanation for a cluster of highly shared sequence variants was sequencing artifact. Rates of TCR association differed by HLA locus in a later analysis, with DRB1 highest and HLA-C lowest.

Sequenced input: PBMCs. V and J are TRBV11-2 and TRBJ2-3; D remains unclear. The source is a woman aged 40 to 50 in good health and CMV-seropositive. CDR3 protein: CASSSSTDTQYF. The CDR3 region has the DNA TGTGCCAGCAGCTCGTCCACAGATACGCAGTATTTT.